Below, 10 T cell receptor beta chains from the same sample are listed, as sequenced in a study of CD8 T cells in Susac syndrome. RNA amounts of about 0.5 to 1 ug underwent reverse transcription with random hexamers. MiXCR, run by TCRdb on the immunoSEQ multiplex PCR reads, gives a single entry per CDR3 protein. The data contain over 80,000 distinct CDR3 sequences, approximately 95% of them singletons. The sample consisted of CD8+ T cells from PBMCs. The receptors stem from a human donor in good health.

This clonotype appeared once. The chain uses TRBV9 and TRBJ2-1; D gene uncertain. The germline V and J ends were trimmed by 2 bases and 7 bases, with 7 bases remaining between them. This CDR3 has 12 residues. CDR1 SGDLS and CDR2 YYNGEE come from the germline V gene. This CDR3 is CASSVGWNEQFF. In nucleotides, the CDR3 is TGTGCCAGCAGCGTTGGGTGGAATGAGCAGTTCTTC.

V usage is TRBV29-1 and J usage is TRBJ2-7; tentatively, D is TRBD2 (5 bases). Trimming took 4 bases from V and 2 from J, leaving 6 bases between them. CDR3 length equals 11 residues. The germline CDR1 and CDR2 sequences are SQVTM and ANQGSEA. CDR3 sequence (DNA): TGCAGCGTTGCCGGGGCCTACGAGCAGTACTTC. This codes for CSVAGAYEQYF.

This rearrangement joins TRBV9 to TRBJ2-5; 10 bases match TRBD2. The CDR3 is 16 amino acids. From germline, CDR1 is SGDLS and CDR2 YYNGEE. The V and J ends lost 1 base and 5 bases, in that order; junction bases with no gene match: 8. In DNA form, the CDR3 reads TGTGCCAGCAGCGTATTCAGCGGGGGGGCCTCCGAGACCCAGTACTTC. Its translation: CASSVFSGGASETQYF. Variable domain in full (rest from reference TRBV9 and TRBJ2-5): DSGVTQTPKHLITATGQRVTLRCSPRSGDLSVYWYQQSLDQGLQFLIQYYNGEERAKGNILERFSAQQFPDLHSELNLSSLELGDSALYFCASSVFSGGASETQYFGPGTRLLVL.

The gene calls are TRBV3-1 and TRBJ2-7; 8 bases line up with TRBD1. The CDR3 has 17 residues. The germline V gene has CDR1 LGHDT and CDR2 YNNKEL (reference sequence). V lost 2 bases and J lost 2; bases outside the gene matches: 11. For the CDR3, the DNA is TGTGCCAGCAGCCAATGGGTTGGATCCAGGGGGCCCTACGAGCAGTACTTC. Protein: CASSQWVGSRGPYEQYF.

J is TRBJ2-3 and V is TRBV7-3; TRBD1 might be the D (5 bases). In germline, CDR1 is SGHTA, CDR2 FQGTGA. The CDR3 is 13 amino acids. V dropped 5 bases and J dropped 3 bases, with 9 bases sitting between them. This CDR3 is CASSADSTDTQYF. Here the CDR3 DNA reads TGTGCCAGCAGCGCCGACAGTACAGATACGCAGTATTTT.

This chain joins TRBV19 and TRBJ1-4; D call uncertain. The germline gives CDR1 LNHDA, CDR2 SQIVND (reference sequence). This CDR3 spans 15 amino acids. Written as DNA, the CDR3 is TGTGGGTCGGCGATCACCTTCTCCAATAATGAAAAACTGTTTTTT. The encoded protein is CGSAITFSNNEKLFF.

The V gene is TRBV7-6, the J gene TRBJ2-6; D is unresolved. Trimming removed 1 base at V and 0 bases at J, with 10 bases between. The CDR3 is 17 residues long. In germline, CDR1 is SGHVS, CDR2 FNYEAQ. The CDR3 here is CASSLVDGPSGANVLTF. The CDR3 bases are TGTGCCAGCAGCTTAGTGGACGGCCCCTCTGGGGCCAACGTCCTGACTTTC.

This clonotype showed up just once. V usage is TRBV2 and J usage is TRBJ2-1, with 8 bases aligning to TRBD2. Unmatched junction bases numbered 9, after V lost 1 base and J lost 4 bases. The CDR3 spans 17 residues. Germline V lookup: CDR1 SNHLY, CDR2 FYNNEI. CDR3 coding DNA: TGTGCCAGCAGTGAAGTTCAGGTGGGCGGGGGGTACAATGAGCAGTTCTTC. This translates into CASSEVQVGGGYNEQFF.

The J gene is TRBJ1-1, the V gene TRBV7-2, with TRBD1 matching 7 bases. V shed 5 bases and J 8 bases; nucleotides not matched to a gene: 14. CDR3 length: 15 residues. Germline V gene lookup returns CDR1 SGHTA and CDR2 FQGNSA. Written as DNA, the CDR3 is TGTGCCAGCAGCCCGGGGACAGACCAAGCCCTAGAAGCTTTCTTT. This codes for CASSPGTDQALEAFF.

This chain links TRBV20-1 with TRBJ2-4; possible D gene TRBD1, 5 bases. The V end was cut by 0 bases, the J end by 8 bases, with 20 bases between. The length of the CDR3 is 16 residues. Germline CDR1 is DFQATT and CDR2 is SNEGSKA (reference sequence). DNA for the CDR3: TGCAGTGCTAGAGATTTCCCCAGCCTGGGCAGGGACATTCAGTACTTC. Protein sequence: CSARDFPSLGRDIQYF.